The rows below give T cell receptor beta chains drawn from one sample of a study of a mutant IDH1 vaccine in newly diagnosed glioma. No cognate antigen is known for these TCRs. Produced via immunoSEQ multiplex PCR; TCRdb's table is partial and in-frame only. Of some 60,000 clones in the sample, around 83% were seen once. Sequencing was performed on PBMCs, taken from a glioma patient whose treatment included an IDH1 peptide vaccine. Source of these receptors: a young man with glioma. CDR3s include the opening cysteine and the closing phenylalanine or tryptophan. The D gene is left open where the match is weak. Clone sizes are given selectively: once, few, many, or a class where the clone is expanded.

abundance	v_gene	j_gene	d_gene	CDR3nt	CDR3aa
NA	TRBV7-8	TRBJ2-3	NA	TGTGCCAGCAGCTTAGCACGGGCGAGAGGCGGGGGCACAGATACGCAGTATTTT	CASSLARARGGGTDTQYF
NA	TRBV5-4	TRBJ1-2	TRBD1	TGTGCCAGCAGCCAGCTGACAGGGGGCTATGGCTACACCTTC	CASSQLTGGYGYTF
NA	TRBV19	TRBJ1-6	NA	TGTGCCAGTATCGCCGGACCTCGCGAACGAAATTCACCCCTCCACTTT	CASIAGPRERNSPLHF
NA	TRBV19	TRBJ2-2	TRBD1	TGTGCCAGTAGTAGGGGACAGGGCGGGACCGGGGAGCTGTTTTTT	CASSRGQGGTGELFF
NA	TRBV11-3	TRBJ1-1	NA	TGTGCCAGCAGCTTAGCAGTAAACACTGAAGCTTTCTTT	CASSLAVNTEAFF
once	TRBV10-2	TRBJ1-1	NA	TGCGCCAGCATAGGAGGGAACACTGAAGCTTTCTTT	CASIGGNTEAFF
NA	TRBV29-1	TRBJ2-7	NA	TGCAGCGCCAGGGGTTCGTTCTACGAGCAGTACTTC	CSARGSFYEQYF
once	TRBV7-9	TRBJ1-2	TRBD1	TGTGCCAGCAGCCTCGGACAGGGTGTTTTCTATGGCTACACCTTC	CASSLGQGVFYGYTF
NA	TRBV16	TRBJ1-1	TRBD1	TGTGCCAGCAGCGCGGCACAGGGGGATTTGACTGAAGCTTTCTTT	CASSAAQGDLTEAFF
NA	TRBV7-2	TRBJ2-7	NA	TGTGCCAGCAGCTATTTACAGGGCTCCTACGAGCAGTACTTC	CASSYLQGSYEQYF
once	TRBV25-1	TRBJ1-3	NA	TGTGCCAGCAGTGAATTCCGGCAGATAAGCTCTGGAAACACCATATATTTT	CASSEFRQISSGNTIYF
once	TRBV29-1	TRBJ2-7	TRBD1	TGCAGCGTTTTTGGTGGGGACAGCTCCTACGAGCAGTACTTC	CSVFGGDSSYEQYF
NA	TRBV5-1	TRBJ2-5	NA	TGCGCCAGCAGCTTGAGCGGGGAGACCCAGTACTTC	CASSLSGETQYF
NA	TRBV5-8	TRBJ1-6	TRBD1	TGTGCCAGCAGCTTGAGGAGACAGGGGAATTCACCCCTCCACTTT	CASSLRRQGNSPLHF
NA	TRBV19	TRBJ1-1	NA	TGTGCCAGTAGTATCCAGGGCAGAACTGAAGCTTTCTTT	CASSIQGRTEAFF
NA	TRBV28	TRBJ1-6	TRBD1	TGTGCCAGCAGACCGAAAGCCGGGACAGGGCGGAATTCACCCCTCCACTTT	CASRPKAGTGRNSPLHF
NA	TRBV5-1	TRBJ2-3	NA	TGCGCCAGCAGCCACCCTGGCCCAGATACGCAGTATTTT	CASSHPGPDTQYF
once	TRBV5-1	TRBJ1-4	TRBD1	TGCGCCAGCAGAACAGGGGTAACTAATGAAAAACTGTTTTTT	CASRTGVTNEKLFF
NA	TRBV5-8	TRBJ2-2	TRBD1	TGTGCCAGCAGTTTCCGACAGGGAGAAACCGGGGAGCTGTTTTTT	CASSFRQGETGELFF
NA	TRBV6-5	TRBJ1-1	NA	TGTGCCAGCAGCCCGGGACTCCTTGACACTGAAGCTTTCTTT	CASSPGLLDTEAFF
NA	TRBV28	TRBJ2-5	TRBD1	TGTGCCAGCAGCACTGCCGGGACAGGGGGCGAGACCCAGTACTTC	CASSTAGTGGETQYF
NA	TRBV18	TRBJ2-1	TRBD2	TGTGCCAGCTCACCACCGACGGGGGGGCGAAGTGAGCAGTTCTTC	CASSPPTGGRSEQFF
NA	TRBV6-1	TRBJ1-3	NA	TGTGCCAGCAGTGAAGCTCTGGTCATTAGTGGAAACACCATATATTTT	CASSEALVISGNTIYF
NA	TRBV5-1	TRBJ1-3	NA	TGCGCCAGCAGCTTGGGGGCCATCTCTGGAAACACCATATATTTT	CASSLGAISGNTIYF
few	TRBV5-8	TRBJ1-4	NA	TGTGCCAGCAGTCGCTACAGGGTCGGCGAAAAACTGTTTTTT	CASSRYRVGEKLFF
NA	TRBV27	TRBJ2-7	TRBD1	TGTGCCAGCAGTTCTCCCTTGCGGGACAGGGCTTCCGAGCAGTACTTC	CASSSPLRDRASEQYF
NA	TRBV11-2	TRBJ1-2	TRBD1	TGTGCCAGCAGCTTGGTGAACAGGGGACGTAACTATGGCTACACCTTC	CASSLVNRGRNYGYTF
NA	TRBV5-1	TRBJ2-5	NA	TGCGCCAGCAGCTTGGTTGGGGGTTTCGAGACCCAGTACTTC	CASSLVGGFETQYF
NA	TRBV6-5	TRBJ2-3	NA	TGTGCCAGCAGTTCGGACGGGGCCGCCACAGATACGCAGTATTTT	CASSSDGAATDTQYF
NA	TRBV11-2	TRBJ1-2	NA	TGTGCCAGCAGCGGCGCAGGAGTTCCTAACTATGGCTACACCTTC	CASSGAGVPNYGYTF
NA	TRBV28	TRBJ2-2	NA	TGTGCCAGCATGTCCGCCGCGAACACCGGGGAGCTGTTTTTT	CASMSAANTGELFF
NA	TRBV28	TRBJ1-3	TRBD1	TGTGCCAGCACCTTAGGGGGCCAGGGAGCTGGAAACACCATATATTTT	CASTLGGQGAGNTIYF
NA	TRBV11-2	TRBJ1-4	NA	TGTGCCAGCAGCTTAGATACGTCAGACACTAATGAAAAACTGTTTTTT	CASSLDTSDTNEKLFF
NA	TRBV2	TRBJ2-4	NA	TGTGCCAGCAGTGCGGAACAGGGTCCAGCCAAAAACATTCAGTACTTC	CASSAEQGPAKNIQYF
NA	TRBV5-1	TRBJ2-1	TRBD2	TGCGCCAGCAGCCGGGGGGGAACCTACAATGAGCAGTTCTTC	CASSRGGTYNEQFF
NA	TRBV6-1	TRBJ2-1	TRBD2	TGTGCCAGCAGTGAAACTAGCGGCTCCTACAATGAGCAGTTCTTC	CASSETSGSYNEQFF
NA	TRBV10-3	TRBJ2-3	NA	TGTGCCATCAGCGGGGAAGACGATTACACAGATACGCAGTATTTT	CAISGEDDYTDTQYF
NA	TRBV6-5	TRBJ1-6	TRBD1	TGTGCCAGCAGAAAACAGGGGACGCGTAATTCACCCCTCCACTTT	CASRKQGTRNSPLHF
NA	TRBV30	TRBJ1-2	TRBD1	TGTGCCTGGAGTGTGGGGACAGGGGATGGCTACACCTTC	CAWSVGTGDGYTF
medium-sized	TRBV19	TRBJ1-1	NA	TGTGCCAGTAGTAGGCAGGCGCCAAGGGACACTGAAGCTTTCTTT	CASSRQAPRDTEAFF
once	TRBV4-2	TRBJ2-7	NA	TGTGCCAGCAGCCAAGGTCCCCGGGGGAACTACTACGAGCAGTACTTC	CASSQGPRGNYYEQYF
NA	TRBV27	TRBJ2-3	NA	TGTGCCAGCAGTTTATCCTCAGGAGGCACAGATACGCAGTATTTT	CASSLSSGGTDTQYF
NA	TRBV9	TRBJ2-7	TRBD2	TGTGCCAGCAGCGTAGGAGCTAGCGGCTACGAGCAGTACTTC	CASSVGASGYEQYF
few	TRBV11-2	TRBJ1-6	NA	TGTGCCAGCAGCTTAGGTTCGAATTCACCCCTCCACTTT	CASSLGSNSPLHF
few	TRBV4-2	TRBJ1-4	NA	TGTGCCAGCAGCCAGGCACCGGGAAGGGGTGAAAAACTGTTTTTT	CASSQAPGRGEKLFF
NA	TRBV19	TRBJ1-5	NA	TGTGCCAGTAGTATAGATTTTTTTCAGGGGATCAGGAATCAGCCCCAGCATTTT	CASSIDFFQGIRNQPQHF
NA	TRBV9	TRBJ2-2	NA	TGTGCCAGCAGCGTACGGCAGGGGGGTTCCACCGGGGAGCTGTTTTTT	CASSVRQGGSTGELFF
NA	TRBV9	TRBJ2-1	TRBD2	TGTGCCAGCAGCGTACGGACTAGCGGGGGGGCCAATGAGCAGTTCTTC	CASSVRTSGGANEQFF
once	TRBV10-2	TRBJ2-5	NA	TGCGCCAGCAGTGAGTGGGGGGAATTAGAGACCCAGTACTTC	CASSEWGELETQYF
NA	TRBV2	TRBJ2-1	TRBD2	TGTGCCAGCAGTACCGGGACTAGCAACTACAATGAGCAGTTCTTC	CASSTGTSNYNEQFF
NA	TRBV18	TRBJ2-7	NA	TGTGCCAGCTCACCCCCAGGGGACATCATCTACGAGCAGTACTTC	CASSPPGDIIYEQYF
NA	TRBV7-6	TRBJ2-6	NA	TGTGCCAGCAGCTTAACCAGGAATCTAGGTCTTTCTGGGGCCAACGTCCTGACTTTC	CASSLTRNLGLSGANVLTF
NA	TRBV2	TRBJ2-3	NA	TGTGCCAGCAGTCCTGAAAGGTCAGATACGCAGTATTTT	CASSPERSDTQYF
NA	TRBV11-3	TRBJ1-1	NA	TGTGCCAGCAGCCCAGGGAGGGGAAACACTGAAGCTTTCTTT	CASSPGRGNTEAFF
NA	TRBV29-1	TRBJ2-3	TRBD1	TGCAGCGTTGCCCGGGACAGGGTCACAGATACGCAGTATTTT	CSVARDRVTDTQYF
NA	TRBV27	TRBJ2-7	NA	TGTGCCAGCACTGGCAGCCACTACGAGCAGTACTTC	CASTGSHYEQYF
few	TRBV18	TRBJ1-1	TRBD1	TGTGCCAGCTCACCAATTCTCCGAGGACAGGTGAACACTGAAGCTTTCTTT	CASSPILRGQVNTEAFF
NA	TRBV5-4	TRBJ1-6	NA	TGTGCCAGCAGCTCAGGGAGTAGTTCACCCCTCCACTTT	CASSSGSSSPLHF
NA	TRBV6-5	TRBJ1-2	NA	TGTGCCAGCAGTTACGAGCGGGACAATGGCTACACCTTC	CASSYERDNGYTF